The 22 T cell receptor beta chains reported below all come from one sample, sequenced in a study of human T cells and chemical hapten exposure. TCRdb ran MiXCR on the RACE reads and lists one entry per CDR3 protein. The sample lists approximately 74,000 distinct CDR3 sequences; 32% were seen once. Time point here: patch test 1, 2 weeks after DPC sensitization. Treatment defined: therapeutic diphenylcyclopropenone sensitization with weekly scalp DPC. Sequencing was performed on whole blood, taken in connection with sensitization to the hapten diphenylcyclopropenone (DPC). The receptor source for this set is a man in his forties with alopecia areata. Some clones in this sample may be carry-over from other donors' samples.

This chain joins TRBV7-2 and TRBJ2-7, with D perhaps TRBD1 (5 bases). CDR1 SGHTA and CDR2 FQGNSA come from the germline V gene. V lost 1 base and J 3 bases, leaving 10 bases between the germline ends. This CDR3 contains 14 residues. CDR3 bases: TGTGCCAGCAGCTTAGTAGGGCAGGGCTACGAGCAGTACTTC. Translation gives CASSLVGQGYEQYF.

This clonotype was seen a handful of times. The rearrangement joins TRBV30 to TRBJ2-1, with a tentative D call TRBD1 (5 bases). CDR1 GTSNPN and CDR2 SVGIG come from the germline V gene (reference sequence). With 3 bases removed from V and 12 bases from J, the gap between germline ends came to 12 bases. CDR3 size: 11 residues. As DNA, the CDR3 is TGTGCCTGGAGCCCGACAGTAGGGCAGTTCTTC. This encodes CAWSPTVGQFF.

This chain uses TRBV12-3 or TRBV12-4 with TRBJ2-1; no clear D gene. CDR3 length: 15 residues. V was clipped by 7 bases and J by 0 bases, with 13 bases between them. The CDR3, as DNA: TGTGCCAGCACCCTCGTGGCTCTCTCCTACAATGAGCAGTTCTTC. It specifies CASTLVALSYNEQFF.

A few counts support this clonotype. The chain carries TRBV6-1 and TRBJ1-5; 8 bases match TRBD1. Germline V gives CDR1 MNHNS, CDR2 SASEGT. With V trimmed by 6 bases and J by 3 bases, 4 bases remained unmatched. CDR3 size: 14 residues. The CDR3 DNA is TGTGCCAGCAGGACCAGGGGGCACAATCAGCCCCAGCATTTT. Amino acids: CASRTRGHNQPQHF.

This clonotype has just a few counts. This chain links TRBV6-6 with TRBJ1-6; D is undetermined. V lost 6 bases, J lost 10 bases, and 16 bases lay in between. CDR3 length: 14 amino acids. In germline, CDR1 is MNHNY, CDR2 SVGAGI (reference sequence). CDR3 amino acids: CASRMDGLGSPLHF. The CDR3 coding sequence is TGTGCCAGCAGGATGGACGGGCTTGGGTCACCCCTCCACTTT.

This clonotype was seen only a few times. The V call is TRBV18, the J call TRBJ1-2; D call uncertain. The V end was cut by 2 bases, the J end by 3 bases, with 7 bases between. The CDR3 loop spans 13 amino acids. Germline lookup yields CDR1 KGHSH and CDR2 LQKENI. CDR3 DNA: TGTGCCAGCTCACCAGAGTCGGACTATGGCTACACCTTC. Translating gives CASSPESDYGYTF. The whole variable domain, remainder taken from reference TRBV18 and TRBJ1-2, is NAGVMQNPRHLVRRRGQEARLRCSPMKGHSHVYWYRQLPEEGLKFMVYLQKENIIDESGMPKERFSAEFPKEGPSILRIQQVVRGDSAAYFCASSPESDYGYTFGSGTRLTVV.

The chain links TRBV12-3 or TRBV12-4 to TRBJ1-6; D unresolved. CDR3 length: 12 residues. V lost 7 bases and J lost 7, with 8 bases in between. The CDR3, as DNA: TGTGCCAGCAAGGAAGGGAATTCACCCCTCCACTTT. It specifies CASKEGNSPLHF.

This chain links TRBV2 with TRBJ1-1; a weak D match, TRBD1 (6 bases). V was clipped by 7 bases and J by 1 base, with 13 bases between them. The CDR3 runs to 14 residues. The germline gives CDR1 SNHLY, CDR2 FYNNEI. CDR3 loop: CASNLGARNTEAFF. The DNA for the CDR3 is TGTGCCAGCAATTTGGGGGCTAGGAACACTGAAGCTTTCTTT.

This chain joins TRBV6-2 or TRBV6-3 and TRBJ2-2; the D gene could be TRBD1 or TRBD2 (6 bases each). The CDR3 runs to 15 residues. Germline-derived CDR1 and CDR2 are MNHEY and SVGEGT. The germline V and J ends were trimmed by 2 bases and 4 bases, with 11 bases remaining between them. CDR3 nucleotide sequence: TGTGCCAGCAGTTACGTGGGGGGCCCCACCGGGGAGCTGTTTTTT. It yields the protein CASSYVGGPTGELFF.

This rearrangement joins TRBV11-2 to TRBJ1-2, with a tentative D call TRBD1 (5 bases). The V gene's germline CDR1 is SGHAT and CDR2 FQNNGV. This CDR3 contains 16 residues. Between the trimmed V and J ends, which lost 7 bases and 4 bases, there was a span of 22 bases. The CDR3 DNA follows: TGTGCCAGCACGCTAAGGCCGGGGGGTTCGGGCTATGGCTACACCTTC. Its protein product is CASTLRPGGSGYGYTF.

The genes are TRBV7-9 and TRBJ2-7, with a weak D call TRBD2 (5 bases). V lost 4 bases and J lost 6, with 19 bases in between. CDR1 and CDR2 (germline): SEHNR, FQNEAQ (reference sequence). This CDR3 has 15 residues. CDR3 loop: CASSSLTRAPGEQYF. In DNA form, the CDR3 reads TGTGCCAGCAGCTCTCTCACGCGGGCCCCCGGCGAGCAGTACTTC. The entire variable domain, with the rest obtained from reference TRBV7-9 and TRBJ2-7, is as follows: DTGVSQNPRHKITKRGQNVTFRCDPISEHNRLYWYRQTLGQGPEFLTYFQNEAQLEKSRLLSDRFSAERPKGSFSTLEIQRTEQGDSAMYLCASSSLTRAPGEQYFGPGTRLTVT.

The chain is built from TRBV6-2 or TRBV6-3 and TRBJ2-6, with 8 bases identical to TRBD2. The CDR3 extends over 15 amino acids. The germline CDR1 and CDR2 sequences are MNHEY and SVGEGT. J gave up 1 base and V 7 bases, and 3 bases lay outside the gene matches. For the CDR3, the DNA is TGTGCCAGCAAACCGGGGGGGTCTGGGGCCAACGTCCTGACTTTC. This codes for CASKPGGSGANVLTF.

This clonotype has just a few counts. V usage is TRBV12-3 or TRBV12-4 and J usage is TRBJ1-1, with D tentatively TRBD1 (5 bases). V was cut by 5 bases and J by 2 bases, with 15 bases left in between. The CDR3 has 15 amino acids. As DNA, the CDR3 is TGTGCCAGCAGTCCCGGGGACGGGACTAACACTGAAGCTTTCTTT. Its translation: CASSPGDGTNTEAFF.

This chain connects TRBV7-3 to TRBJ2-6; 7 bases are shared with TRBD1. Germline CDR1 reads SGHTA; CDR2 reads FQGTGA. The CDR3 is made up of 16 amino acids. The trim removed 3 bases at V and 4 bases at J, leaving 6 bases unmatched. CDR3 region: CASSFLRGTGANVLTF. The CDR3 bases are TGTGCCAGCAGCTTTCTCAGGGGGACAGGGGCCAACGTCCTGACTTTC.

This clonotype was seen more than once but under ten times. The chain uses TRBV7-9 and TRBJ2-1; no clear D gene. Germline V CDR1 and CDR2: SEHNR, FQNEAQ (reference sequence). V dropped 3 bases and J dropped 2 bases, with 14 bases sitting between them. This CDR3 contains 16 residues. As DNA, the CDR3 is TGTGCCAGCAGCTTCGGGCGCATGGACCCCTACAATGAGCAGTTCTTC. Translating gives CASSFGRMDPYNEQFF.

The chain links TRBV3-2 to TRBJ2-3; the table's TRBD1 call for D was not verified on the DNA. TRBV3-2 is listed as a pseudogene. This CDR3 region has 16 residues. The CDR3 bases are TGTGCCAGCAGCCGCAACCCGGGACGATTCACAGATACGCAGTATTTT. It specifies CASSRNPGRFTDTQYF.

This clonotype was seen a handful of times. The chain recombines TRBV12-3 or TRBV12-4 with TRBJ2-3, with D possibly being TRBD1 or TRBD2 (6 bases each). The CDR3 is 15 residues long. V lost 5 bases, J lost 5 bases, and 17 bases lay in between. The chain's CDR3 is CASSNRDGGRDTQYF. As DNA, the CDR3 is TGTGCCAGCAGTAACAGGGACGGGGGCAGAGATACGCAGTATTTT.

There are a few counts of this clonotype. This chain links TRBV27 with TRBJ2-2; TRBD2 matches 7 bases. V was pared by 5 bases and J by 4 bases, with 16 bases of the junction left unmatched. Germline V gene lookup returns CDR1 MNHEY and CDR2 SMNVEV (reference sequence). This CDR3 is built from 18 residues. CDR3 region: CASSARTGGWAFTGELFF. Here the CDR3 DNA reads TGTGCCAGCAGTGCCCGGACGGGGGGATGGGCTTTCACCGGGGAGCTGTTTTTT.

CDR3 DNA sequence: TGTGCCAGCAGCTTAAGCGGGAGGGCGGGGTACGAGCAGTACTTC. Protein: CASSLSGRAGYEQYF. V and J are TRBV7-3 and TRBJ2-7; 9 positions agree with TRBD2. The CDR3 is 15 residues long. Germline CDR1 and CDR2: SGHTA and FQGTGA. V dropped 1 base and J dropped 4; count of bases not matched to a gene: 5.

The chain uses TRBV5-1 and TRBJ2-7; TRBD1 matches 7 bases. V shed 5 bases and J 4 bases; nucleotides not matched to a gene: 12. This CDR3 has 15 amino acids. The germline V gene encodes CDR1 SGHRS and CDR2 YFSETQ. Here the CDR3 DNA reads TGCGCCAGCAGTTTTCTGTTAGGGGGCGCGTACGAGCAGTACTTC. As protein: CASSFLLGGAYEQYF.

This chain uses TRBV3-1 with TRBJ2-7; TRBD1 agrees at 9 bases. The CDR3 has 14 residues. Per germline, CDR1 LGHDT and CDR2 YNNKEL (reference sequence). With V trimmed by 4 bases and J by 1 base, 2 bases remained unmatched. The CDR3 DNA reads as TGTGCCAGCAGCCGGGGGACAGGGTCCTACGAGCAGTACTTC. It translates to CASSRGTGSYEQYF.

The gene calls are TRBV27 and TRBJ1-2; 10 bases fit TRBD1. This CDR3 has 16 residues. Trimming removed 5 bases from V and 2 bases from J; junction bases left unmatched: 8. Germline CDR1 and CDR2: MNHEY and SMNVEV (reference sequence). CDR3 DNA sequence: TGTGCCAGCAGTCGACAGGGGGCCCTCACCAACTATGGCTACACCTTC. The encoded protein is CASSRQGALTNYGYTF.